These 4 T cell receptor beta chains originate from one sample sequenced in a study of shared clonotypes between healthy human individuals. This table comes from immunoSEQ multiplex PCR, and its TCRdb copy is limited to in-frame clones, with some not included. The top ten clones hold roughly 13% of a sample with about 480,000 clones, about four fifths of them seen once. The specimen sequenced was PBMCs. These receptor sequences come from a woman aged 40-49 years in good health. Some clones in this sample may be carry-over from other donors' samples.

The J gene is TRBJ2-7, the V gene TRBV5-4; a possible D gene is TRBD2 (6 bases). V lost 4 bases, J lost 0 bases, and 14 bases lay in between. Germline V gives CDR1 SGHNT, CDR2 YYREEE (reference sequence). The CDR3 runs to 15 residues. CDR3 region: CASSPGTPDSYEQYF. DNA of the CDR3: TGTGCCAGCAGCCCCGGGACTCCCGACTCCTACGAGCAGTACTTC.

In its sample, this clone was seen a few times. The chain joins TRBV30 to TRBJ1-5, with D possibly matching TRBD1 (5 bases). With 2 bases removed from V and 5 bases from J, the gap between germline ends came to 10 bases. Germline CDR1 and CDR2: GTSNPN and SVGIG (reference sequence). The CDR3 runs to 13 residues. The chain's CDR3 is CAWSNRDHQPQHF. CDR3 DNA sequence: TGTGCCTGGAGTAACCGGGACCATCAGCCCCAGCATTTT.

V is TRBV27 and J is TRBJ1-2; TRBD1 is a possible D gene (6 bases). V was pared by 2 bases and J by 7 bases, with 14 bases between. Per germline, CDR1 MNHEY and CDR2 SMNVEV (reference sequence). The CDR3 is 14 residues long. CDR3 protein: CASSLGGGLVGYTF. As DNA, the CDR3 is TGTGCCAGCAGTTTAGGGGGGGGGCTAGTTGGCTACACCTTC.

Remarks on this clone: The sample contains more than one DNA sequence encoding this CDR3. CDR3 residues: CASSFGLAGDTQYF. In nucleotides, the CDR3 is TGTGCCAGCAGCTTTGGACTAGCGGGGGATACGCAGTATTTT. This rearrangement joins TRBV7-2 to TRBJ2-3; the match to TRBD2 covers 12 bases. Germline V gene data show CDR1 as SGHTA and CDR2 as FQGNSA. J gave up 6 bases and V 3 bases, and 1 base lay outside the gene matches. This CDR3 is 14 amino acids long.